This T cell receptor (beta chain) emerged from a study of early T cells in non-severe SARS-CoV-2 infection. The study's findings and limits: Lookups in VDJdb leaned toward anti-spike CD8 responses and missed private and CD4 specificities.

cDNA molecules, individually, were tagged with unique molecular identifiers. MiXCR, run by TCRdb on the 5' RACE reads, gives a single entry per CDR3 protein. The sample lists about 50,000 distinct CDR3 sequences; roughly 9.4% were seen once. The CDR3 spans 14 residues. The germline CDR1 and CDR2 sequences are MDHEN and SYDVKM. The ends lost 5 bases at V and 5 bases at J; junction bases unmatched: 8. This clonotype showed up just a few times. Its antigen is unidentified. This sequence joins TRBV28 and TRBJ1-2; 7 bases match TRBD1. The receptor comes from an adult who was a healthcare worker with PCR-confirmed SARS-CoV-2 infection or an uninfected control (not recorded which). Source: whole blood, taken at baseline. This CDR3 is CASSILQGNYGYTF. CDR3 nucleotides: TGTGCCAGCAGTATACTACAGGGGAATTATGGCTACACCTTC.